Each of the 14 T cell receptor beta chains below was sequenced from the same sample in a study of cytomegalovirus exposure and HLA in healthy donors. Primers included in the PCR were 60 Vbeta and 13 Jbeta primers. Generated by immunoSEQ multiplex PCR, the TCRdb table keeps only in-frame clones and is missing some. This sample carries around 160,000 clones, under 70% of them seen once, and the ten largest clones take about 2.9%. Material for sequencing was PBMCs. Every receptor here comes from a woman in her thirties or forties in good health and CMV-seropositive.

This clone was seen a few times. The chain recombines TRBV7-2 with TRBJ1-5; D perhaps matches TRBD1 (6 bases). Per germline, CDR1 SGHTA and CDR2 FQGNSA. Trimming pared 7 bases from V and 4 bases from J, leaving 11 bases between. CDR3 length: 13 residues. The DNA of the CDR3 is TGTGCCAGCACCAGGGGCGAAAATCAGCCCCAGCATTTT. Its protein is CASTRGENQPQHF. The full variable domain, with the rest looked up from reference TRBV7-2 and TRBJ1-5, is GAGVSQSPSNKVTEKGKDVELRCDPISGHTALYWYRQSLGQGLEFLIYFQGNSAPDKSGLPSDRFSAERTGGSVSTLTIQRTQQEDSAVYLCASTRGENQPQHFGDGTRLSIL.

The chain links TRBV10-2 to TRBJ1-1, with 9 positions matching TRBD1. V lost 7 bases and J lost 6; bases outside the gene matches: 9. Germline V CDR1 and CDR2: WSHSY, SAAADI. This CDR3 contains 14 residues. The chain's CDR3 is CASIPGTGFAEAFF. The CDR3 DNA sequence: TGCGCCAGCATTCCCGGGACAGGGTTTGCTGAAGCTTTCTTT.

V gene TRBV28 combines with J gene TRBJ1-4; 9 bases map to TRBD1. CDR3 length: 14 residues. The V and J ends lost 4 bases and 8 bases, in that order; junction bases with no gene match: 5. Per germline, CDR1 MDHEN and CDR2 SYDVKM. The CDR3 bases are TGTGCCAGCAGTTCCGGACAGGGGTGGGAAAAACTGTTTTTT. Translated, it gives CASSSGQGWEKLFF.

This clone was counted a few times. In the same sample, other DNA sequences code for this CDR3. CDR3 bases: TGTGCCAGCAGCCAAGGGTCGAGGTCTGAAGCTTTCTTT. As protein: CASSQGSRSEAFF. The chain has TRBV4-2 and TRBJ1-1; unclear D gene. Trimming took off 1 base at V and 6 bases at J, with 9 bases between the two ends. This CDR3 region has 13 residues. Germline CDR1 is LGHNA and CDR2 is YNFKEQ.

This chain uses TRBV5-4 with TRBJ1-4, with 7 nucleotides matching TRBD1. This CDR3 comprises 15 residues. After removal of 4 bases from V and 4 bases from J, the junction contained 7 bases not matched to a gene. The germline gives CDR1 SGHNT, CDR2 YYREEE (reference sequence). CDR3 nucleotide sequence: TGTGCCAGCAGCACAGGGACAGCTATTAATGAAAAACTGTTTTTT. Translation: CASSTGTAINEKLFF.

CDR3 protein: CASSSRQGGNTEAFF. The CDR3 DNA reads as TGTGCCAGCAGCTCACGACAGGGGGGGAACACTGAAGCTTTCTTT. This chain joins TRBV5-4 and TRBJ1-1; 9 bases align to TRBD1. With 3 bases clipped from V and 1 base from J, the junction kept 4 bases outside the gene matches. Germline values: CDR1 SGHNT, CDR2 YYREEE (reference sequence). The CDR3 runs 15 residues.

This chain's CDR3 is CASSLMRGPYNEQFF. DNA for the CDR3: TGTGCCAGCAGCTTAATGCGGGGGCCGTACAATGAGCAGTTCTTC. The chain employs TRBV7-3 and TRBJ2-1; a weak D match, TRBD2 (7 bases). Germline V lookup: CDR1 SGHTA, CDR2 FQGTGA. The CDR3 has 15 amino acids. V was trimmed by 1 base and J by 4 bases, leaving 11 bases between them.

The chain links TRBV7-2 to TRBJ1-6, with 8 bases that match TRBD1. The length of the CDR3 is 15 residues. V trimming: 5 bases; J trimming: 7 bases; junction bases outside the gene matches: 7. The germline gives CDR1 SGHTA, CDR2 FQGNSA. The CDR3 loop reads CASSTSGQGNSPLHF. The DNA of the CDR3 is TGTGCCAGCAGCACCTCCGGACAGGGAAATTCACCCCTCCACTTT.

The chain is built from TRBV11-3 and TRBJ2-1, with 8 bases lining up with TRBD2. The CDR3 totals 15 residues. The V gene end was trimmed by 4 bases and the J gene end by 5 bases; junction bases not matched to a gene: 7. Germline-derived CDR1 and CDR2 are SGHNT and YENEEA. The CDR3 DNA reads as TGTGCCAGCAGCTGGAGCGGGAGCAATAACAATGAGCAGTTCTTC. Translation: CASSWSGSNNNEQFF.

The chain recombines TRBV6-5 with TRBJ2-7; possible D gene TRBD2, 5 bases. CDR1 and CDR2 from the germline V gene are MNHEY and SVGAGI. Trimming took 10 bases from V and 4 from J, leaving 17 bases between them. The CDR3 is 13 residues long. The CDR3 protein is CATIDGLTYEQYF. In nucleotides, the CDR3 is TGTGCCACAATAGATGGACTCACTTACGAGCAGTACTTC.

This clone was seen a handful of times. The chain combines TRBV5-1 with TRBJ1-4; D remains ambiguous. V was pared by 0 bases and J by 6 bases, with 15 bases between. This CDR3 comprises 16 residues. The germline V gene has CDR1 SGHRS and CDR2 YFSETQ. The CDR3 spells CASSLGLRAGDEKLFF. The DNA for the CDR3 is TGCGCCAGCAGCTTGGGTCTGCGGGCCGGGGATGAAAAACTGTTTTTT.

This chain joins TRBV28 and TRBJ1-4; 9 bases fit TRBD1. The CDR3 is made up of 16 amino acids. Germline V gene lookup returns CDR1 MDHEN and CDR2 SYDVKM. Trimming at V came to 1 base and at J to 6 bases, leaving 6 bases not matched to a gene. The CDR3 DNA sequence: TGTGCCAGCAGTTTATATCCGGGACAGGGTTATGAAAAACTGTTTTTT. Its protein is CASSLYPGQGYEKLFF.

This clone was counted only a few times. The junction differs from germline at one of its ends, possibly a read error. This chain connects TRBV27 to TRBJ1-5, with 9 bases aligning to TRBD1. The CDR3 consists of 17 residues. Germline-derived CDR1 and CDR2 are MNHEY and SMNVEV (reference sequence). CDR3 coding DNA: TGTGCCAGCAAACGGACAGGGGCGGAGTATAGCAATCAGCCCCAGAATTTT. Its translation is CASKRTGAEYSNQPQNF.

The rearrangement joins TRBV7-2 to TRBJ2-7; TRBD2 aligns across 7 bases. The V segment lost 4 bases and the J segment 2 bases; nucleotides outside the gene matches: 8. Germline V CDR1 and CDR2: SGHTA, FQGNSA. The CDR3 has 15 residues. The CDR3 sequence is CASSSTGGVPYEQYF. The DNA for the CDR3 is TGTGCCAGCAGCTCCACGGGAGGAGTCCCCTACGAGCAGTACTTC.